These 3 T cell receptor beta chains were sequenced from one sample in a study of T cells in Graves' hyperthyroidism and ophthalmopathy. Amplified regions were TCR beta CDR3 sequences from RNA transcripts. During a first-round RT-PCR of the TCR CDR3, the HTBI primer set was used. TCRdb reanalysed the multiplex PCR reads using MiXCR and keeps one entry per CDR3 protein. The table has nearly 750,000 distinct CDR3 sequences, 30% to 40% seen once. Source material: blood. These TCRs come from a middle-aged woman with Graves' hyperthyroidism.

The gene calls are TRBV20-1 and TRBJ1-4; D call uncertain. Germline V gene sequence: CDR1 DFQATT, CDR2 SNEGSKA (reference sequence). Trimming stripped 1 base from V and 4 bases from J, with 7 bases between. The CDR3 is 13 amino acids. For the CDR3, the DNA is TGCAGTGCTAGAGCCTACGTTAATGAAAAACTGTTTTTT. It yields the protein CSARAYVNEKLFF.

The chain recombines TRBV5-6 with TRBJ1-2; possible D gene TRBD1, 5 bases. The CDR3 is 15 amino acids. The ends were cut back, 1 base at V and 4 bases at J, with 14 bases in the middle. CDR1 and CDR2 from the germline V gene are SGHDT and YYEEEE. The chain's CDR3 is CASSLRPQAPYGYTF. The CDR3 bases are TGTGCCAGCAGCTTGCGCCCACAGGCACCCTATGGCTACACCTTC.

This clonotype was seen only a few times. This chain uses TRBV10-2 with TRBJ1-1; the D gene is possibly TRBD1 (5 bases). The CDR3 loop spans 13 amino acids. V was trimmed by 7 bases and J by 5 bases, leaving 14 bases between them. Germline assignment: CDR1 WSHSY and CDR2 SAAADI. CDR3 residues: CASKGEVWTEAFF. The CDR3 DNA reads TGCGCCAGCAAAGGGGAGGTTTGGACTGAAGCTTTCTTT.